This T cell receptor beta chain is from a study of blood T cell repertoires in COVID-19. Background on the study: Samples of COVID-19 (acute and convalescent) were obtained from the United States, Italy and Spain. In each case, the material was cDNA or gDNA derived from T cells, B-cell-depleted T cells, or PBMCs.

To note about this clone: This may be a read error: a much more frequent sequence differs by one nucleotide. Within the sample, other DNA sequences also encode this same CDR3.

Authors' data handling: Nucleated cell number was recorded as an estimate derived from reference gene primer amplification. The repertoire was sequenced with immunoSEQ multiplex PCR; TCRdb's copy has only in-frame clones and lacks some. From that table come the V and J calls and clone size; the DNA was used to work out D and trimming. The table shows a few hundred thousand clones, with 83% occurring only once. Germline V lookup: CDR1 LNHDA, CDR2 SQIVND (reference sequence). The CDR3 runs to 13 residues. V was clipped by 5 bases and J by 1 base; unmatched bases: 1. The clonotype was recovered from a man in his fifties with active or convalescent COVID-19. Sequencing used peripheral blood. The rearrangement joins TRBV19 to TRBJ1-1; 7 nucleotides align to TRBD1. The CDR3 bases are TGTGCCAGTAGTCGGGACAGGAACACTGAAGCTTTCTTT. Protein sequence: CASSRDRNTEAFF.